This entry concerns a single T cell receptor beta chain. Its recognized antigen is unknown. Base quality data are lacking; no much larger clone is found one base away. The data derive from a study of cytomegalovirus exposure and HLA in healthy donors (dated by TCRdb to 2017 to 2019). For the study in its entirety: According to an earlier analysis of a few hundred of the donors, about 179 million T cells yielded 100 million or so unique TCR beta sequences and around 300 Gb of sequence data. To predict cytomegalovirus infection status, the study brought together high-throughput TCR immunosequencing, statistical association of individual TCRs with disease status, and machine learning. Typing coverage differed by locus: A, B, C, DRB1 and DQB1 were typed in roughly 620-630 donors, DQA1 in roughly 500, DPA1 in around 580, and DPB1 in roughly 470. The study used immunosequencing to profile the T cell repertoires of 666 subjects and linked those repertoires to cytomegalovirus serostatus. Both class I and class II loci were covered by HLA typing, at four-digit resolution. A later analysis re-analyzed previously published TCR beta repertoires from several hundred donors and added high-resolution HLA genotyping to study TCR occurrence patterns. Approximately 330 gigabases of sequencing data and about 92 million unique TCR sequences made up an early release that covered several hundred HLA-typed donors. Genome-wide SNP genotypes for about three fifths of the roughly 670 donors were used in a later genetic analysis, which treated that subset as a discovery cohort. Because of strong linkage in the cohort, roughly five DR-DQ haplotypes were treated as single units for association and clustering. A separate validation cohort of about 110 different subjects was used in addition to the 666-subject first cohort. The aim of the study was to test whether cataloging public T cell receptors could identify signatures of past pathogen exposure. Among 398 genotyped donors of the cohort, an average of roughly 240,000 unique TCR beta nucleotide sequences were sequenced per donor, roughly a sixth of them non-productive. All discovery cohort repertoires had been generated using a single sequencing platform. In an earlier analysis of 500 to 650 of the donors, high-throughput TCR beta sequencing was used to judge whether each TCR beta V gene segment behaved as functional or pseudogenic. Donor age, sex, ethnicity and CMV serostatus were compiled alongside the repertoire data. Among the roughly 380 genotyped donors, around 81% belonged to the genetic ancestry cluster associated with self-reported Caucasian donors. In the later analysis, no new phenotypic data were used to find candidate immune exposures; instead, reliance was placed on TCR beta sequences and their occurrence across donors. Findings and caveats that apply to the study as a whole: A later genetic analysis reported fewer N-insertions in productive TCRs among donors in an Asian-associated ancestry cluster than the roughly 620-donor mean. A later analysis found that TCR association rates varied across HLA loci, with DRB1 alleles showing the most associated TCRs and HLA-C alleles the fewest. A total of 150 or so TCR beta chains were listed by the study as associated with cytomegalovirus. Broadly in line with IMGT annotations, most TCR beta V segments showed up in productive rearrangements about 90% or about 30% of the time in an earlier analysis of about 500 of the donors. Some IMGT-functional V segments, including TRBV6-2 and TRBV6-3, could not be distinguished by the 87-base-pair reads and were therefore excluded. Specific HLA alleles were associated with 16,951 TCR beta sequences at a false discovery rate of 0.05 in a later analysis. Because counts were too low, roughly 17 rarely observed V segments, including chromosome 9 orphons, were left out of the earlier analysis of approximately 580 of the donors. A further reported finding was that TCR beta sequences accurately predicted the HLA-A and HLA-B alleles for most subjects in the first cohort. The only immune exposure information available for the cohort was CMV serostatus. Because some donors lacked HLA typing at each locus, the association tests relied only on the typed subset. Only TCR beta chains were sequenced in this cohort, and the absence of alpha or paired-chain data limited detectable features. Linkage disequilibrium might explain the correlated functional status among segregating V segments, but an unknown experimental factor could not be excluded. The classifier was reported to diagnose cytomegalovirus status with high specificity and sensitivity in both the original and validation cohorts. A group of highly shared sequence variants was considered likely to be a technical artifact of the sequencing pipeline. The authors suggested that the approach could potentially be generalized to other disease states and immunological phenotypes. A few of the identified cytomegalovirus-associated TCR beta chains were confirmed in vitro to be specific for cytomegalovirus antigens. When HLA alleles, especially DR and DQ, strongly co-occurred, TCR associations were difficult to assign to individual alleles. A later analysis found that HLA-associated TCR beta chains were more clonally expanded and had lower generation probabilities than equally common non-associated chains. Several of the top co-occurrence clusters appeared to be linked to parvovirus B19, influenza, CMV and Epstein-Barr virus, according to a later analysis. In a later analysis, most CMV-associated TCR beta chains were found to appear HLA-restricted, with HLA associations seemingly driven largely by CMV exposure. The presence/absence analyses assumed that sequencing depth was roughly uniform across donors, and that assumption may not be true. While some public TCRs were present in many individuals, most TCR sequences turned up only very rarely across donors. In a later genetic analysis, a missense DCLRE1C variant was associated with V-gene and J-gene trimming of TCR beta chains, and the association was replicated in an independent cohort.

CDR3 length: 13 amino acids, cysteine to phenylalanine. Just CDR3 DNA is preserved here, 39 bases in frame from base 1. Based on the germline V gene (reference sequence), the CDR1 and CDR2 sequences are GTSNPN and SVGIG. Trimming removed 0 bases from V and 8 bases from J, leaving 13 bases between the germline ends. The library relied on the immunoSEQ multiplex PCR assay. For the multiplex PCR, a mixture combining 60 forward primers for TCR Vbeta segments and 13 reverse primers for TCR Jbeta segments was used. The CDR3 region of rearranged TCR beta genes was amplified from genomic DNA with a multiplex PCR assay. On the Illumina HiSeq System, the amplified TCR beta libraries were sequenced as 87-base-pair reads. On the authors' methods: A later analysis tallied roughly 76 million unique TCR beta chains across the 650 to 750 repertoires, and about 12 million of those chains were shared by two or more donors. Raw reads were error-corrected and collapsed into unique sequences with a nearest-neighbor algorithm that merged closely related sequences to remove PCR and sequencing errors. V, D and J gene segments were assigned by aligning CDR3 sequences to IMGT reference sequences. Each retained sequence needed at least a six-nucleotide match to both a V gene segment and a J gene segment. A rearrangement counted as productive if the CDR3 had no stop codons and remained in frame with V and J, and every other rearrangement counted as non-productive. Following IMGT convention, CDR3 was defined as the stretch from the second conserved V-encoded cysteine up to the conserved J-encoded phenylalanine. The earlier analysis of approximately 590 of the donors excluded any sequence lacking an unambiguous match to a single V gene segment. An earlier analysis of approximately 590 of the donors classified V segments as functional when productive rearrangements were above 56.7% and as segregating when the standard deviation between donors was above 5%. A statistical classification framework was built for diagnosing cytomegalovirus status from the catalog of TCR beta chain sequences. In a later analysis, TCR nucleotide sequences were compared against IMGT/GENE-DB human TR gene sequences so that V and J genes could be assigned. A later analysis assigned CDR3 sequences and most-parsimonious VDJ recombination scenarios with the TCRdist pipeline. In a later analysis, each TCR beta chain was defined by its CDR3 amino acid sequence together with its V-gene family, and reads lacking a unique V-gene family were excluded. To address suspected cross-contamination and a sequencing artifact, a later analysis removed a few hundred highly shared, low-generation-probability nucleotide sequences. A later analysis calculated a clonal expansion index for each public chain from normalized within-repertoire ranks of inferred template counts. A later analysis computed generation probabilities with a VDJ recombination model fitted to out-of-frame rearrangements, and checked the results against IGoR. In a later analysis, TCR-TCR, TCR-HLA and TCR-CMV co-occurrence was scored with hypergeometric tests, and a repertoire-size bias correction was applied to TCR pairs. False discovery rates were estimated in a later analysis by permuting HLA or CMV assignments 20 times. In a later analysis, co-occurring TCRs were grouped using DBSCAN, with TCRdist sequence similarity added in when clustering inside HLA-allele-positive subsets. For co-occurrence clustering, repertoires with fewer than 30,000 or more than 120,000 public chains were excluded, along with a handful of repertoires with anomalous nucleotide sharing. TCRdb obtained this table from immuneACCESS and retained in-frame rearrangements with V and J assigned. These tables miss some clones; where compared with another copy, unresolved V genes account for less than half of the shortfall, and the remainder is unexplained. That table gives V, J and clone size, and the DNA gave D and trimming. The sample has some 150,000 clones on record, about 75% of them singletons. The ten largest clones capture approximately 1.4% of the sample.

In total, 600 or so healthy bone marrow donors made up the cohort. At the time of sampling, every cohort member was nominally healthy, though immune exposures that went unrecorded were likely present. The donor tested CMV seronegative, placing the donor among the 350 or so seronegative members of the cohort. Every donor gave a peripheral blood sample, and the peripheral blood mononuclear cells from that sample were used for TCR beta sequencing. The Qiagen DNeasy Blood Extraction Kit was used to extract genomic DNA from the blood cell samples. The source is a woman between 35 and 50 years old in good health and CMV-seronegative. Sequencing was done on a sample of PBMCs. The chain is encoded by TRBV30 joined to TRBJ1-2; the D gene is perhaps TRBD1, from 6 matching bases. The CDR3 reads as follows: CAWSVGQGSGYTF. The nucleotides read TGTGCCTGGAGTGTAGGCCAGGGGAGCGGCTACACCTTC.